Following are 25 T cell receptor beta chains from one sample sequenced in a study of CD8 T cells in Susac syndrome. Random hexamers primed reverse transcription of about 0.45 to 1 ug RNA. In TCRdb, the immunoSEQ multiplex PCR reads were re-called with MiXCR into one record per CDR3 protein. The sample consists of around 130,000 distinct CDR3 sequences, 90% to 95% of them appearing once. Sequenced material: CD4+ T cells from PBMCs. Receptor source: a human donor in good health.

The table lists this clonotype with a few counts. This chain connects TRBV5-4 to TRBJ2-7; 7 nucleotides line up with TRBD2. Germline V gene lookup returns CDR1 SGHNT and CDR2 YYREEE (reference sequence). The CDR3 runs to 13 residues. The V segment lost 4 bases and the J segment 6 bases; nucleotides outside the gene matches: 7. DNA for the CDR3: TGTGCCAGCAGCCTGGCGGGAGCTTCCGAGCAGTACTTC. It encodes CASSLAGASEQYF.

The genes are TRBV2 and TRBJ2-2, with a tentative D call TRBD1 (6 bases). Germline V gene data show CDR1 as SNHLY and CDR2 as FYNNEI. V was shortened by 4 bases and J by 1 base, with 7 bases between the two germline ends. This CDR3 is built from 14 residues. This CDR3 reads CASSVDRNTGELFF. In DNA, the CDR3 is TGTGCCAGCAGTGTGGACAGGAACACCGGGGAGCTGTTTTTT.

V gene TRBV3-1 combines with J gene TRBJ2-1, with a weak D call TRBD2 (5 bases). Germline values: CDR1 LGHDT, CDR2 YNNKEL (reference sequence). V gave up 5 bases and J gave up 9 bases, with 14 bases separating them. CDR3 length: 13 residues. CDR3 sequence: CASSVRGSGEQFF. CDR3 nucleotides: TGTGCCAGCAGCGTCCGGGGTTCTGGTGAGCAGTTCTTC.

This clonotype has just one count. The rearrangement links TRBV29-1 to TRBJ2-7; the D gene is possibly TRBD1 (9 bases). The CDR3 totals 13 residues. V was cut by 6 bases and J by 7 bases, with 19 bases left in between. The germline V gene encodes CDR1 SQVTM and CDR2 ANQGSEA. CDR3 sequence (DNA): TGCAGCGTCGGGGGGGACAGGGACTGGGAGCAGTACTTC. Amino acid sequence: CSVGGDRDWEQYF.

This clonotype has a handful of counts. The chain uses TRBV28 and TRBJ2-5, with 10 bases identical to TRBD1. Trimming cost V 8 bases and J 5 bases; bases outside gene matches: 5. Germline values: CDR1 MDHEN, CDR2 SYDVKM. The length of the CDR3 is 13 residues. As DNA, the CDR3 is TGTGCCAGCCGCGGGACAGGGGTGGAGACCCAGTACTTC. Encoded protein: CASRGTGVETQYF.

The V call is TRBV5-1, the J call TRBJ2-7; no clear D. V lost 6 bases, J lost 3 bases, and 7 bases lay in between. Per the germline V gene, CDR1 is SGHRS and CDR2 is YFSETQ. The CDR3 is 11 residues long. CDR3 region: CASKVNYEQYF. The CDR3 nucleotides are TGCGCCAGCAAGGTCAACTACGAGCAGTACTTC.

The gene calls are TRBV27 and TRBJ2-1; 11 bases map to TRBD2. The CDR3 spans 15 residues. The V segment lost 7 bases and the J segment 8 bases; nucleotides outside the gene matches: 10. Germline CDR1 and CDR2: MNHEY and SMNVEV (reference sequence). The CDR3 loop reads CASNPTSGRRDEQFF. CDR3 DNA: TGTGCCAGCAACCCTACTAGCGGGAGAAGGGATGAGCAGTTCTTC.

This rearrangement joins TRBV29-1 to TRBJ1-2, with a tentative D call TRBD1 (5 bases). The V end lost 2 bases, the J end lost 5 bases, and 18 bases lay between the germline ends. Germline V gives CDR1 SQVTM, CDR2 ANQGSEA. This CDR3 region has 15 residues. The CDR3: CSVERAGPGGYGYTF. The DNA of the CDR3 is TGCAGCGTTGAACGGGCAGGGCCGGGGGGGTATGGCTACACCTTC. Based on the CDR3 plus reference TRBV29-1 and TRBJ1-2, the full variable domain is SAVISQKPSRDICQRGTSLTIQCQVDSQVTMMFWYRQQPGQSLTLIATANQGSEATYESGFVIDKFPISRPNLTFSTLTVSNMSPEDSSIYLCSVERAGPGGYGYTFGSGTRLTVV.

This chain connects TRBV12-3 or TRBV12-4 to TRBJ2-7; perhaps D is TRBD1 or TRBD2 (5 bases each). This CDR3 is 13 amino acids long. V was clipped by 1 base and J by 6 bases, with 10 bases between them. DNA for the CDR3: TGTGCCAGCAGTTTAGAGGGGACGGGCGAGCAGTACTTC. Residues: CASSLEGTGEQYF.

The chain is built from TRBV23-1 and TRBJ2-5, with TRBD1 as a possible D gene (5 bases). TRBV23-1 is an ORF, and what it does is uncertain. Trimming took 2 bases from V and 5 from J, leaving 18 bases between them. The CDR3 is made up of 16 amino acids. CDR3 nucleotide sequence: TGCGCCAGCAGTCAACCAGCCCAGGGTGGAAGGGAGACCCAGTACTTC. It specifies CASSQPAQGGRETQYF.

The CDR3 loop is CATSRIAVNTGELFF. The CDR3 bases are TGTGCCACCAGCAGAATAGCGGTGAACACCGGGGAGCTGTTTTTT. The rearrangement joins TRBV15 to TRBJ2-2; a possible D gene is TRBD2 (6 bases). The V gene lost 2 bases and the J gene lost 1 base, with 8 bases spanning the gap. The CDR3 covers 15 residues. Looked up from germline, CDR1 is LNHNV and CDR2 is YYDKDF (reference sequence).

This rearrangement joins TRBV27 to TRBJ2-2; TRBD1 aligns across 7 bases. J lost 6 bases, V lost 5 bases, and 9 bases had no gene match. Germline assignment: CDR1 MNHEY and CDR2 SMNVEV (reference sequence). The CDR3 length is 15 residues. The DNA for the CDR3 is TGTGCCAGCAGTCCTTTTCTAGGGGGCGCCGGGGAGCTGTTTTTT. Translated, it gives CASSPFLGGAGELFF.

This chain joins TRBV5-1 and TRBJ1-3, with D unclear. CDR1 SGHRS and CDR2 YFSETQ come from the germline V gene. Trimming removed 0 bases from V and 0 bases from J, with 7 bases in between. CDR3 length: 15 residues. The CDR3 spells CASSLAGDSGNTIYF. The DNA for the CDR3 is TGCGCCAGCAGCTTGGCCGGGGACTCTGGAAACACCATATATTTT.

The sample holds one count of this clonotype. The chain carries TRBV19 and TRBJ2-1, with 9 positions matching TRBD2. Germline CDR1 and CDR2: LNHDA and SQIVND (reference sequence). CDR3 size: 15 residues. V shed 4 bases and J 9 bases; nucleotides not matched to a gene: 10. The CDR3 loop reads CASSTKAGGLGEQFF. For the CDR3, the DNA is TGTGCCAGTAGTACAAAAGCGGGGGGTCTTGGTGAGCAGTTCTTC.

The rearrangement uses TRBV7-9 and TRBJ2-3; 16 bases are a match to TRBD2. The CDR3 has 19 residues. V lost 6 bases to trimming and J lost 5 bases; unmatched junction nucleotides: 14. CDR1 and CDR2 from the germline V gene are SEHNR and FQNEAQ (reference sequence). The CDR3, as DNA: TGTGCCAGCAGACATACCCCCGGGACTAGCGGGAGGGCCATAGATACGCAGTATTTT. Translated, it gives CASRHTPGTSGRAIDTQYF.

CDR3 region: CASSPFRANTGELFF. The CDR3 nucleotides read TGTGCCAGCAGCCCATTCCGCGCGAACACCGGGGAGCTGTTTTTT. V gene TRBV2 combines with J gene TRBJ2-2; D remains ambiguous. The CDR3 has 15 residues. From germline, CDR1 is SNHLY and CDR2 FYNNEI. Trimming cost V 6 bases and J 0 bases, with 11 bases left between them.

This clonotype was observed a single time. The chain is built from TRBV15 and TRBJ2-5; possibly TRBD1 for D (6 bases). CDR3 length: 15 amino acids. Germline assignment: CDR1 LNHNV and CDR2 YYDKDF (reference sequence). Trimming cost V 1 base and J 4 bases, with 13 bases left between them. The CDR3, as DNA: TGTGCCACCAGCAGAGGTGGGGGCTGGTTAGAGACCCAGTACTTC. It encodes CATSRGGGWLETQYF.

V usage is TRBV2 and J usage is TRBJ2-3; D gene unclear. With 5 bases removed from V and 2 bases from J, the gap between germline ends came to 11 bases. Germline V gives CDR1 SNHLY, CDR2 FYNNEI. CDR3 length: 14 residues. The CDR3 spells CASSRTQTTDTQYF. For the CDR3, the DNA is TGTGCCAGCAGTCGGACCCAGACCACAGATACGCAGTATTTT.

J is TRBJ1-1 and V is TRBV28; D ambiguous. Germline values: CDR1 MDHEN, CDR2 SYDVKM. The CDR3 loop spans 13 amino acids. V dropped 9 bases and J dropped 6 bases, with 17 bases sitting between them. The CDR3 spells CASRLGLRSEAFF. The CDR3 region has the DNA TGTGCCAGTCGGTTAGGGTTACGTTCTGAAGCTTTCTTT.

The chain employs TRBV24-1 and TRBJ2-7; 9 nucleotides agree with TRBD2. V shed 2 bases, J shed 6 bases, and the junction held 7 bases outside the gene matches. Germline CDR1 KGHDR, CDR2 SFDVKD. The CDR3 runs 15 residues. CDR3 sequence: CATSDSASGISEQYF. DNA of the CDR3: TGTGCCACCAGTGATTCGGCTAGCGGGATCTCCGAGCAGTACTTC.

The CDR3 loop reads CASSARPGGANYGYTF. DNA of the CDR3: TGTGCCAGCAGTGCCAGGCCAGGGGGAGCTAACTATGGCTACACCTTC. The V and J genes are TRBV25-1 and TRBJ1-2, with TRBD1 matching over 7 bases. The ends lost 4 bases at V and 0 bases at J; junction bases unmatched: 8. CDR1 and CDR2 from the germline V gene are MGHDK and SYGVNS. The CDR3 has 16 amino acids.

The genes are TRBV10-3 and TRBJ2-7; TRBD1 agrees at 9 bases. CDR3 length equals 13 residues. Germline CDR1 reads ENHRY; CDR2 reads SYGVKD. J gave up 6 bases and V 3 bases, and 3 bases lay outside the gene matches. The CDR3 here is CAISEGTGFEQYF. The CDR3 nucleotides read TGTGCCATCAGTGAAGGGACAGGGTTCGAGCAGTACTTC.

The V and J genes are TRBV6-5 and TRBJ1-6, with unresolved D. Germline CDR1 reads MNHEY; CDR2 reads SVGAGI. With 6 bases removed from V and 0 bases from J, the gap between germline ends came to 6 bases. The CDR3 has 14 amino acids. In nucleotides, the CDR3 is TGTGCCAGCAGCTTTAGCTCCTATAATTCACCCCTCCACTTT. This encodes CASSFSSYNSPLHF.

The chain links TRBV29-1 to TRBJ2-3; D gene uncertain. V lost 4 bases and J 4 bases, leaving 18 bases between the germline ends. The V gene's germline CDR1 is SQVTM and CDR2 ANQGSEA. This CDR3 comprises 15 residues. Written as DNA, the CDR3 is TGCAGCGTTGGGTCGGGCCAGGTGATTGCAGATACGCAGTATTTT. Amino acids: CSVGSGQVIADTQYF.

The chain recombines TRBV27 with TRBJ2-3; D not resolved. The CDR3 has 17 residues. V was cut by 3 bases and J by 0 bases, with 16 bases left in between. Germline values: CDR1 MNHEY, CDR2 SMNVEV (reference sequence). In nucleotides, the CDR3 is TGTGCCAGCAGTTTCGAAGGCCGGGCCCCTAGCACAGATACGCAGTATTTT. Translation gives CASSFEGRAPSTDTQYF.